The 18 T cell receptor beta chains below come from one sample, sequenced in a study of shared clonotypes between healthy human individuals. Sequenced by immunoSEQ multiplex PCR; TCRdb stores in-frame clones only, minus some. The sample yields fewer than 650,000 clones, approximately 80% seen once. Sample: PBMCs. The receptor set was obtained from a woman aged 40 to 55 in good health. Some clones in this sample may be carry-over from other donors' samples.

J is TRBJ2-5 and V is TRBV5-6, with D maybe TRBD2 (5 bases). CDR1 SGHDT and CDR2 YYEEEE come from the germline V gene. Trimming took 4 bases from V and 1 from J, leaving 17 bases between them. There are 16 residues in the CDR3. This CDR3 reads CASSPSAARSQETQYF. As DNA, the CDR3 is TGTGCCAGCAGCCCCTCAGCGGCACGATCCCAAGAGACCCAGTACTTC. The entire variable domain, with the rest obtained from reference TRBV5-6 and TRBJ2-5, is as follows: DAGVTQSPTHLIKTRGQQVTLRCSPKSGHDTVSWYQQALGQGPQFIFQYYEEEERQRGNFPDRFSGHQFPNYSSELNVNALLLGDSALYLCASSPSAARSQETQYFGPGTRLLVL.

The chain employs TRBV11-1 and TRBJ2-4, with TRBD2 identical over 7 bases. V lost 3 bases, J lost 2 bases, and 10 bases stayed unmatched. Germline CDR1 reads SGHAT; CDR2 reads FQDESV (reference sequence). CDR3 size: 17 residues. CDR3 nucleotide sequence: TGTGCCAGCAGCTTCACCGGGACTATAACCTCCAAAAACATTCAGTACTTC. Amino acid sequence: CASSFTGTITSKNIQYF.

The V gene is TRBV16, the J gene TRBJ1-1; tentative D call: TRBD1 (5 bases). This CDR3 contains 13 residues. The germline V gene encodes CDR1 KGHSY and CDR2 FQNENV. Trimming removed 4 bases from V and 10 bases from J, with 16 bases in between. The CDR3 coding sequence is TGTGCCAGCAGCCCCGGGGGTTTACGGGGAGCTTTCTTT. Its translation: CASSPGGLRGAFF. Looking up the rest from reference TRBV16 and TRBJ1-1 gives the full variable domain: GEEVAQTPKHLVRGEGQKAKLYCAPIKGHSYVFWYQQVLKNEFKFLISFQNENVFDETGMPKERFSAKCLPNSPCSLEIQATKLEDSAVYFCASSPGGLRGAFFGQGTRLTVV.

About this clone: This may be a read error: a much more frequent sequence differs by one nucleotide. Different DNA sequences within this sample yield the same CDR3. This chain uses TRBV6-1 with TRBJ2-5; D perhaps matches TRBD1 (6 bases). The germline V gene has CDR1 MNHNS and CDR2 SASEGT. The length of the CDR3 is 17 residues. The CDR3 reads CASSVSVWGQGGETQYF. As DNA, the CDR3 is TGTGCCAGCAGTGTCTCAGTTTGGGGGCAGGGTGGGGAGACCCAATACTTC.

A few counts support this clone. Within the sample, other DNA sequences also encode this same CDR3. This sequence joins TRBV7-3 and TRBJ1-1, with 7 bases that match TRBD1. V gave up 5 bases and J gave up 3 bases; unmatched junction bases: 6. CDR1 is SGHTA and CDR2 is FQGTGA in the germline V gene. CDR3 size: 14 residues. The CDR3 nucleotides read TGTGCCAGCAGCGCCACAGGGGTCGACACTGAAGCTTTCTTT. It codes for CASSATGVDTEAFF.

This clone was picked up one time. CDR3 bases: TGCGCCAGCAGCTCCCGGGACAGCCCGAACACCGGGGAGCTGTTTTTT. Translated: CASSSRDSPNTGELFF. V gene TRBV5-1 combines with J gene TRBJ2-2; 7 bases agree with TRBD1. Germline loops: CDR1 SGHRS, CDR2 YFSETQ. There are 16 residues in the CDR3. The V segment lost 3 bases and the J segment 0 bases; nucleotides outside the gene matches: 5.

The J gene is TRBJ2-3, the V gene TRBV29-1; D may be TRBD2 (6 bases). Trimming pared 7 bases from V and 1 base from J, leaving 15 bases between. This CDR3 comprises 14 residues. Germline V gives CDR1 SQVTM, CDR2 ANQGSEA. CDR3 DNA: TGCAGCGGGTGTGCGGGGCAGGGCACAGATACGCAGTATTTT. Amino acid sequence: CSGCAGQGTDTQYF.

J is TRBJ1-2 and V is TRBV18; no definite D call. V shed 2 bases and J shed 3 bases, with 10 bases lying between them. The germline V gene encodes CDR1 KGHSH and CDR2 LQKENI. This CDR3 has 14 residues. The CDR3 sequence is CASSPSQGYYGYTF. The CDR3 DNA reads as TGTGCCAGCTCACCATCCCAAGGGTACTATGGCTACACCTTC. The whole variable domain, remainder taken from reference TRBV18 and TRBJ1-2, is NAGVMQNPRHLVRRRGQEARLRCSPMKGHSHVYWYRQLPEEGLKFMVYLQKENIIDESGMPKERFSAEFPKEGPSILRIQQVVRGDSAAYFCASSPSQGYYGYTFGSGTRLTVV.

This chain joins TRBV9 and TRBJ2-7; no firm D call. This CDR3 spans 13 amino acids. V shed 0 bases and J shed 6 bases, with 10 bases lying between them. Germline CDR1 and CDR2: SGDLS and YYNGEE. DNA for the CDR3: TGTGCCAGCAGCGTAGGGCTATCTGGCGAGCAGTACTTC. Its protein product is CASSVGLSGEQYF.

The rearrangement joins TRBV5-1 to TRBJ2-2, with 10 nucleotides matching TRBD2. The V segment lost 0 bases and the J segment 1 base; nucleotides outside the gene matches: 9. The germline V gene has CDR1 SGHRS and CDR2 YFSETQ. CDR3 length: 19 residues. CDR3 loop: CASSLEPSGGRGNTGELFF. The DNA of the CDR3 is TGCGCCAGCAGCTTGGAGCCTAGCGGGGGAAGAGGGAACACCGGGGAGCTGTTTTTT. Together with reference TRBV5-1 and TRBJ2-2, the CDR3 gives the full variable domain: KAGVTQTPRYLIKTRGQQVTLSCSPISGHRSVSWYQQTPGQGLQFLFEYFSETQRNKGNFPGRFSGRQFSNSRSEMNVSTLELGDSALYLCASSLEPSGGRGNTGELFFGEGSRLTVL.

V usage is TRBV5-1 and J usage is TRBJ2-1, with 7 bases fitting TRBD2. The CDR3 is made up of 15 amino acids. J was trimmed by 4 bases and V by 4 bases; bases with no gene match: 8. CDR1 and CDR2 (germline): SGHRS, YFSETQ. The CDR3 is CASSPEASGYNEQFF. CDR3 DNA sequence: TGCGCCAGCAGCCCCGAGGCTAGCGGATACAATGAGCAGTTCTTC.

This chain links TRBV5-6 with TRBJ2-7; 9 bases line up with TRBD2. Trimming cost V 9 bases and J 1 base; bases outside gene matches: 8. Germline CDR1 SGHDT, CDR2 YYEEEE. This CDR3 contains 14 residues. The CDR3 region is CATSPTSGSYEQYF. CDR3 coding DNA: TGTGCCACTTCCCCGACTAGCGGTTCCTACGAGCAGTACTTC.

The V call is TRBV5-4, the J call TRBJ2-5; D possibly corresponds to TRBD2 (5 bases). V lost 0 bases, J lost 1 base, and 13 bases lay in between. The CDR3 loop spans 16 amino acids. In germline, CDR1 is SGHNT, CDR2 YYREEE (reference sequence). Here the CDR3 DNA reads TGTGCCAGCAGCTTGGAGGTGGGCGAGGGCCAAGAGACCCAGTACTTC. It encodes CASSLEVGEGQETQYF.

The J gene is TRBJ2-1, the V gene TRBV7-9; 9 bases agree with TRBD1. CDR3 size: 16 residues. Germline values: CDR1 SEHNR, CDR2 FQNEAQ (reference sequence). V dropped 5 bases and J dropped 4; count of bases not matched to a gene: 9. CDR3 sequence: CASSPRQGGIYNEQFF. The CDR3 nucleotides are TGTGCCAGCAGCCCGAGACAGGGGGGCATATACAATGAGCAGTTCTTC.

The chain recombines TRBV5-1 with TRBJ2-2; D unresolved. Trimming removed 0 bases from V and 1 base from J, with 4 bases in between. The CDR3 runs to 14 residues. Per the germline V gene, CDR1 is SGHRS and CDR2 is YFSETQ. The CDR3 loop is CASSLARNTGELFF. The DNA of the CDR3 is TGCGCCAGCAGCTTGGCGAGGAACACCGGGGAGCTGTTTTTT.

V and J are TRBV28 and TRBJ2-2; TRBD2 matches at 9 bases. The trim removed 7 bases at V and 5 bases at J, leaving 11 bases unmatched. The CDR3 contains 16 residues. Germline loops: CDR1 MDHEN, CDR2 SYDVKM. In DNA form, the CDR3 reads TGTGCCAGCACAAGTTTAGCGGGAGAAGGAACCGGGGAGCTGTTTTTT. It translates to CASTSLAGEGTGELFF.

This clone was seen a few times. The CDR3 DNA reads as TGTGCCAGCAGCTTGACAGGGGATGGGGGTGAAAAACTGTTTTTT. Translating gives CASSLTGDGGEKLFF. The chain links TRBV7-2 to TRBJ1-4, with TRBD1 identical over 8 bases. V lost 3 bases to trimming and J lost 7 bases; unmatched junction nucleotides: 7. Germline-derived CDR1 and CDR2 are SGHTA and FQGNSA. The CDR3 covers 15 residues. The full variable domain, in which reference TRBV7-2 and TRBJ1-4 provide the parts outside the CDR3, is GAGVSQSPSNKVTEKGKDVELRCDPISGHTALYWYRQSLGQGLEFLIYFQGNSAPDKSGLPSDRFSAERTGGSVSTLTIQRTQQEDSAVYLCASSLTGDGGEKLFFGSGTQLSVL.

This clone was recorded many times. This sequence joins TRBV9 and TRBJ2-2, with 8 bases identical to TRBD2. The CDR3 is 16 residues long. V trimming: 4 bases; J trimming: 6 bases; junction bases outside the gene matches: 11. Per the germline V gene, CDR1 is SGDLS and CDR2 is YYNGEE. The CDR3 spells CASSIAAGGSAGELFF. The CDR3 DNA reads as TGTGCCAGCAGCATTGCGGCGGGAGGTTCTGCCGGGGAGCTGTTTTTT.